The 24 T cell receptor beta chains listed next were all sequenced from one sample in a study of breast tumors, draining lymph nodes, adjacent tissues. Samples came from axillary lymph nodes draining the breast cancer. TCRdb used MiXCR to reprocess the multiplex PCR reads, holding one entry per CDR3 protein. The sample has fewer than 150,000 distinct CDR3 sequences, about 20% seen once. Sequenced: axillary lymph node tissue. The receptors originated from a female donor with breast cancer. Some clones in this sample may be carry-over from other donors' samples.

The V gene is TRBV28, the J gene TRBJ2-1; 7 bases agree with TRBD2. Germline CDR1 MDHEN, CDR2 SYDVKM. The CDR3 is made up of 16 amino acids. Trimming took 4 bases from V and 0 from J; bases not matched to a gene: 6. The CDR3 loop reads CASSSLAENSYNEQFF. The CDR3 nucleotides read TGTGCCAGCAGTTCCCTAGCGGAGAACTCCTACAATGAGCAGTTCTTC.

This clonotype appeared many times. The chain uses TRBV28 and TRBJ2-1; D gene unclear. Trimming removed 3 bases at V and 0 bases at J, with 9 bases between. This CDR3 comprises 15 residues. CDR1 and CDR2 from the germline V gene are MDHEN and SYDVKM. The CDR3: CASSLGSSSYNEQFF. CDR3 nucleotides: TGTGCCAGCAGTTTGGGGTCTAGCTCCTACAATGAGCAGTTCTTC.

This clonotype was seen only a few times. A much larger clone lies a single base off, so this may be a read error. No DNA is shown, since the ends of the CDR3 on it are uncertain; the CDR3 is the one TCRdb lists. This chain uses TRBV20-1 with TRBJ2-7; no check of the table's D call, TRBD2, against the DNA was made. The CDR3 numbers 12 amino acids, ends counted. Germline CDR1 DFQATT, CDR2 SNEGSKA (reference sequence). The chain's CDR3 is CSARSSGREQCF.

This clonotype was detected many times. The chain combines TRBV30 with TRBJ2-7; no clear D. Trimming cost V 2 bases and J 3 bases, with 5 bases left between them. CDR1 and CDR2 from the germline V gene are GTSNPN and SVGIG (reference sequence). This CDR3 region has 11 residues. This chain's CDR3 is CAWSTLYEQYF. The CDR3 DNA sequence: TGTGCCTGGAGTACTCTCTACGAGCAGTACTTC.

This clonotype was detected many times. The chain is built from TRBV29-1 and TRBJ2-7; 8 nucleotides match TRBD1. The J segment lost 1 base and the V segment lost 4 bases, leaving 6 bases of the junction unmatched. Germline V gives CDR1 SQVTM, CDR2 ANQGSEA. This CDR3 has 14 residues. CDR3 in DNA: TGCAGCGTTGGAGGACAGGGAGAATCCTACGAGCAGTACTTC. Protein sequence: CSVGGQGESYEQYF.

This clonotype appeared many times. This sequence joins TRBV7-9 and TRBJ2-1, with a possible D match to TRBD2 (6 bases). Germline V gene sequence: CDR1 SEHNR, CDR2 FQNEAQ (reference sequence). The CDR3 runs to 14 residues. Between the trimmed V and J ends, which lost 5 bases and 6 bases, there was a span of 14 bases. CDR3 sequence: CASSLTGLTNEQFF. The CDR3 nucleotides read TGTGCCAGCAGCCTAACGGGACTCACCAATGAGCAGTTCTTC. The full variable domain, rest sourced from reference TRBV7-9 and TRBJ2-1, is DTGVSQNPRHKITKRGQNVTFRCDPISEHNRLYWYRQTLGQGPEFLTYFQNEAQLEKSRLLSDRFSAERPKGSFSTLEIQRTEQGDSAMYLCASSLTGLTNEQFFGPGTRLTVL.

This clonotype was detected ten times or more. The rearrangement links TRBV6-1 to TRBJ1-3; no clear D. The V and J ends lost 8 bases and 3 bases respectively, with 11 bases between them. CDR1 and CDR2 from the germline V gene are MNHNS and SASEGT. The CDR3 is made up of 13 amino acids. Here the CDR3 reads CASLPVVGNTIYF. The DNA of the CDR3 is TGTGCCAGCCTCCCTGTGGTTGGAAACACCATATATTTT.

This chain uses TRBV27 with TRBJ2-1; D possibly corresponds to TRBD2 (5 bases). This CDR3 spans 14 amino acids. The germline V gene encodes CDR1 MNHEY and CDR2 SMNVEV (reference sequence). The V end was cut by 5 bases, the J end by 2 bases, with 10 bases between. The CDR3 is CASSLAGPYNEQFF. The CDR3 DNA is TGTGCCAGCAGTCTCGCGGGTCCCTACAATGAGCAGTTCTTC.

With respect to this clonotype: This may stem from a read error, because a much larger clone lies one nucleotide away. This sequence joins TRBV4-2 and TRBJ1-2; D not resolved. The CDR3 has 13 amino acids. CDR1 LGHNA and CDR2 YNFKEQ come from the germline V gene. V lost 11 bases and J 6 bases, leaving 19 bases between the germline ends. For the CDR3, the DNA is TGTGCCTGCACCCAGAACGGCCGGGATGGCTACACCTTC. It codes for CACTQNGRDGYTF.

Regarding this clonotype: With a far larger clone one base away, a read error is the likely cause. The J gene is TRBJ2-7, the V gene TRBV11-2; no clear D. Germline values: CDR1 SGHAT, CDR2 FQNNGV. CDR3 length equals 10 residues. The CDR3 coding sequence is TGTGCCAACAGCTTATACGAGCAGTACTTC. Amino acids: CANSLYEQYF.

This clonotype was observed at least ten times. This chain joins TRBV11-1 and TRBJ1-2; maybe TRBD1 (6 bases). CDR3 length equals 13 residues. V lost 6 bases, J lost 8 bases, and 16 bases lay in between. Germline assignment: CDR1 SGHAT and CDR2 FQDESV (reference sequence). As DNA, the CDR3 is TGTGCCAGCAGGGCAGGGGATTGGGACGGCTACACCTTC. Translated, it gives CASRAGDWDGYTF.

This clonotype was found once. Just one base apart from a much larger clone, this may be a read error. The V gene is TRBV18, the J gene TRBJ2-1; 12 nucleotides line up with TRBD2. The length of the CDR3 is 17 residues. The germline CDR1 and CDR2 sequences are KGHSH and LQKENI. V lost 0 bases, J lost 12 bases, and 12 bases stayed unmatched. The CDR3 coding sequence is TGTGCCAGCTCACCACCGCTAGCGGGAGGGATTGAGGATGCGCAGTTCTTC. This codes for CASSPPLAGGIEDAQFF.

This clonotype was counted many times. The CDR3 reads CASSFQGIETGELFF. CDR3 in DNA: TGTGCCAGCAGTTTTCAGGGTATTGAAACCGGGGAGCTGTTTTTT. This chain links TRBV12-3 or TRBV12-4 with TRBJ2-2; a weak D match, TRBD1 (5 bases). The CDR3 extends over 15 amino acids. Trimming removed 3 bases at V and 5 bases at J, with 13 bases between.

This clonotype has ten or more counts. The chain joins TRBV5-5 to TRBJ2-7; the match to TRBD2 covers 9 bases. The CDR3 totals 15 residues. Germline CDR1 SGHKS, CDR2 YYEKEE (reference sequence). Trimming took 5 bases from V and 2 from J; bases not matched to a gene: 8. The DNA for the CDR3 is TGTGCCAGCAGTACAACTAGCGGGCACACCTACGAGCAGTACTTC. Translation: CASSTTSGHTYEQYF.

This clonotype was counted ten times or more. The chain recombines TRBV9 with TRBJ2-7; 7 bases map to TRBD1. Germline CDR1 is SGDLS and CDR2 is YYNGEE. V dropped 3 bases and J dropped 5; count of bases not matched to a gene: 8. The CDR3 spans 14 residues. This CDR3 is CASSGTSQGNEQYF. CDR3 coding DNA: TGTGCCAGCAGCGGGACGTCACAGGGGAACGAGCAGTACTTC. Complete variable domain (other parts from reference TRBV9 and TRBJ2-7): DSGVTQTPKHLITATGQRVTLRCSPRSGDLSVYWYQQSLDQGLQFLIQYYNGEERAKGNILERFSAQQFPDLHSELNLSSLELGDSALYFCASSGTSQGNEQYFGPGTRLTVT.

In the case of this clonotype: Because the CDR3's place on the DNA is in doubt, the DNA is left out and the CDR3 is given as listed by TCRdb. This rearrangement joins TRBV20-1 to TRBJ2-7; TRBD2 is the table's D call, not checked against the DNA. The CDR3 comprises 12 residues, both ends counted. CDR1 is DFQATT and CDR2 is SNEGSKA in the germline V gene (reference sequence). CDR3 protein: CSARSSGREQHF.

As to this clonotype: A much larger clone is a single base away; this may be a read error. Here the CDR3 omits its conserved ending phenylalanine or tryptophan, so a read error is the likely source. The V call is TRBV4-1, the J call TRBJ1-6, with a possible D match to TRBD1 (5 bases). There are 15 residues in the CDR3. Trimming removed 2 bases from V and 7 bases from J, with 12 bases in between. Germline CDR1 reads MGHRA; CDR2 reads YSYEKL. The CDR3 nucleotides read TGCGCCAGCAGCCAATATAACGGGGGGAATTCACCCCTCCACTCT. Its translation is CASSQYNGGNSPLHS.

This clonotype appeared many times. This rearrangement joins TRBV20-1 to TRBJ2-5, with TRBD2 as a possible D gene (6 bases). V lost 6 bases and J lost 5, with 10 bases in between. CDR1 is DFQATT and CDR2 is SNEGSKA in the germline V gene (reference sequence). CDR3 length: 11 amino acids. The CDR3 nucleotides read TGCAGTGCAAGACTAGGGGAGACCCAGTACTTC. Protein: CSARLGETQYF.

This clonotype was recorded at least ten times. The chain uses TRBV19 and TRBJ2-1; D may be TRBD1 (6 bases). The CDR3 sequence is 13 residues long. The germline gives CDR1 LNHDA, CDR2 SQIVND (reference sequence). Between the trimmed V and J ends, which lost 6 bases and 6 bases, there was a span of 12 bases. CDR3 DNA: TGTGCCAGTAGCTTGGGGGCTTTCAATGAGCAGTTCTTC. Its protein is CASSLGAFNEQFF.

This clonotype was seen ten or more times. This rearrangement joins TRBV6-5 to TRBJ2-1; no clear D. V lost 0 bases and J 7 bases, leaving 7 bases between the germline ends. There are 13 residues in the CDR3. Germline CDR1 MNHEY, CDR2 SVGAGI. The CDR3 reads CASSYSRQNEQFF. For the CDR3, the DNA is TGTGCCAGCAGTTACTCTAGACAAAATGAGCAGTTCTTC.

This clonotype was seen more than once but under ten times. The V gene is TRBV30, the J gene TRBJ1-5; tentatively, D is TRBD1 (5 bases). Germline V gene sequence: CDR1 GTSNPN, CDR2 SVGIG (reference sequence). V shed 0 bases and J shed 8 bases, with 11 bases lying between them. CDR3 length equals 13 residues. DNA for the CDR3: TGTGCCTGGAGTGTGGGGGGAAGTGAGCCCCAGCATTTT. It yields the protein CAWSVGGSEPQHF.

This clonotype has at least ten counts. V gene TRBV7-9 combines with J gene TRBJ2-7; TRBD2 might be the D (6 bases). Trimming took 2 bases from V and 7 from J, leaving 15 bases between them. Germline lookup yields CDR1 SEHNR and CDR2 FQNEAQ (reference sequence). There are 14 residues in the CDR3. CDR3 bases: TGTGCCAGCAGCTTACGGAGGGAGGTGGGTGAGCAGTACTTC. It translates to CASSLRREVGEQYF.

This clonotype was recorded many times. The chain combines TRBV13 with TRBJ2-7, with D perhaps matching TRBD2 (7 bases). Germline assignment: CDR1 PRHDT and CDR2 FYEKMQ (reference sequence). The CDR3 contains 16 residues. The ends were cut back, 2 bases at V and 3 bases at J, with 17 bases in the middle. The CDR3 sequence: CASSLWGEGGFYEQYF. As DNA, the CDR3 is TGTGCCAGCAGCTTATGGGGGGAGGGGGGCTTCTACGAGCAGTACTTC.

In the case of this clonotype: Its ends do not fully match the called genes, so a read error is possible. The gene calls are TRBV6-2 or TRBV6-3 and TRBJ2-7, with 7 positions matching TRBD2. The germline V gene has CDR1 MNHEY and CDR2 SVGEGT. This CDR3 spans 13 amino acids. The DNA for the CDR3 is TGTGCCAGCAGCTACTCGACTAGCAACGGGCAGTACTTC. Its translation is CASSYSTSNGQYF.